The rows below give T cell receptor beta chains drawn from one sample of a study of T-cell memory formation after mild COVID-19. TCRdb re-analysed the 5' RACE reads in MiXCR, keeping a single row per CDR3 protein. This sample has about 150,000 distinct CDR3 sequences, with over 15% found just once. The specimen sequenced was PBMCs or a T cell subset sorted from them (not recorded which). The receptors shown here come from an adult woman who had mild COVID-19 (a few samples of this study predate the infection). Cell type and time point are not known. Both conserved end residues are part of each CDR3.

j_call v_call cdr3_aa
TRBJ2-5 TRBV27 CASSTRMGTQYF
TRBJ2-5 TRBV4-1 CASSQDPSGGRETQYF
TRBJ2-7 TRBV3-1 CASSQFPAGDHEQYF
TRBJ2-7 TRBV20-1 CSARDFSYEQYF
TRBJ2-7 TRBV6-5 CASSSPVTYEQYF
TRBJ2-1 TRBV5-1 CASGLFGTEGHNEQFF
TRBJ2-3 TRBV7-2 CASSLEAAFTDTQYF
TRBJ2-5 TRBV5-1 CASSLGGVAETQYF
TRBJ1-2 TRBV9 CASSAGTGYGYTF
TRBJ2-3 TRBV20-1 CSGRVTNTDTQYF
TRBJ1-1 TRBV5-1 CASRTDSNTEAFF
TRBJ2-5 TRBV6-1 CASSEGGFRETQYF
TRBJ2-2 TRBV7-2 CASSFLGLFTGELFF
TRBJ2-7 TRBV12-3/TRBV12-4 CASRPSVRYPREREQYF
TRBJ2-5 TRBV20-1 CSARVGRGRTETQYF
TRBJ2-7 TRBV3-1 CASSQEGRTGNYEQYF
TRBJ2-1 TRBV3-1 CASSLRGLSYNEQFF
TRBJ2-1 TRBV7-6 CASSVGQVSYNEQFF
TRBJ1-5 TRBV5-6 CASSGRTSNQPQHF
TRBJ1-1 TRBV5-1 CASSPLRGTGAEAFF
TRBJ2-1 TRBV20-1 CSASPGQGLASEQFF
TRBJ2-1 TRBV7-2 CASSSTGALYNEQFF
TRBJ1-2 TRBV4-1 CASSPYPVYPYGYTF
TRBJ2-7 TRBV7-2 CASSGIRTSGGLYEQYF
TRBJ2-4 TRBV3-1 CASSSDRWDIQYF
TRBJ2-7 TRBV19 CASSTLAGGSGYEQYF
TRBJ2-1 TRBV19 CASSERGRANNEQFF
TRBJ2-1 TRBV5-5 CASSLIPSNEQFF
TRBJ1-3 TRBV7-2 CASSLVRAGNTIYF
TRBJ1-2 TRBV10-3 CAISEGSRGNYGYTF
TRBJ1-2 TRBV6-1 CASSEDRGAGYGYTF
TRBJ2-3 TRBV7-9 CASSFMGGDTQYF
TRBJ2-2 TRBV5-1 CASSPRGPLNTGELFF
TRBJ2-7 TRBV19 CASSSYEGASYEQYF
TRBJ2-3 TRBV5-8 CASSLGGTSTDTQYF
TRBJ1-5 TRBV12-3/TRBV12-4 CASSPPQGAGQPQHF
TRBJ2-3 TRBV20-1 CSARGQGGLSLTQYF
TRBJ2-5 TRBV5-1 CASSLATGSGGETQYF
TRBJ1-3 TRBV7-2 CASSLLIRGNTIYF
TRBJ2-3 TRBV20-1 CSARVAAISTDTQYF
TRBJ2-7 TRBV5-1 CASSGSSLTTYEQYF
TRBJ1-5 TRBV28 CASSWGTANQPQHF
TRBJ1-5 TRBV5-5 CASSRTGGGDQPQHF
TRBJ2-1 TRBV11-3 CASRKGAGGAGSYNEQFF
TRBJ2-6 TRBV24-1 CATSDSGYGANVLTF
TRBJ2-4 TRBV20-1 CSAENYRGMAKNIQYF
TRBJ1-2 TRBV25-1 CASSETGIYGDTF
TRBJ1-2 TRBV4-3 CASSQEKLRGRGYTF
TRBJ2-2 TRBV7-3 CASSWNGAGELFF
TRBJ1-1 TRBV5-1 CASSQQGGSEAFF
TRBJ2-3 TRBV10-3 CAISEGLAGDADTQYF
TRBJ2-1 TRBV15 CATSRSPQGSEQFF
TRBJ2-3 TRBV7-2 CASSLAGGVAQYF